These T cell receptor beta chains were read from a single sample in a study of blood T cell repertoires in COVID-19. Profiling relied on immunoSEQ multiplex PCR, and the TCRdb table lists in-frame clones only, not all of them. The sample has 170,000 or so clones; more than 70% are singletons. The sequenced sample was peripheral blood. These receptors came from a young man with active or convalescent COVID-19. Both conserved end residues are part of each CDR3. The D gene is left open where the match is weak. Expanded clones get a size class; other rows say once, few or many, or leave the size out.

size: -
D: -
J: TRBJ1-4
V: TRBV12-2
DNA: TGTGCAAGTCGCTTAGCCCCCCTGGGGCAGGGGTGTTGGACTAATGAAAAACTGTTTTTT
CDR3: CASRLAPLGQGCWTNEKLFF

size: -
D: -
J: TRBJ2-7
V: TRBV13
DNA: TGTGCCAGCAGCTTAAATGGGAGAGAGCAGTACTTC
CDR3: CASSLNGREQYF

size: -
D: TRBD2
J: TRBJ2-1
V: TRBV5-1
DNA: TGCGCCAGCAGCCCAGCGGGAGTACCCTACAATGAGCAGTTCTTC
CDR3: CASSPAGVPYNEQFF

size: -
D: -
J: TRBJ2-2
V: TRBV10-3
DNA: TGTGCCATCAGTGACCGGGGGAACACCGGGGAGCTGTTTTTT
CDR3: CAISDRGNTGELFF

size: -
D: TRBD1
J: TRBJ1-2
V: TRBV9
DNA: TGTGCCAGCAGCTTGACCCCACAGGGGCCTGGCTACACCTTC
CDR3: CASSLTPQGPGYTF

size: once
D: -
J: TRBJ1-1
V: TRBV7-9
DNA: TGTGCCAGCAGTCCGGACGGAAAAGGGGTCACTGAAGCTTTCTTT
CDR3: CASSPDGKGVTEAFF

size: -
D: -
J: TRBJ1-6
V: TRBV5-1
DNA: TGCGCCAGCAGGAGAGGTGAGGGTACTCGGTGGGAACCCCTCCACTTT
CDR3: CASRRGEGTRWEPLHF

size: -
D: -
J: TRBJ1-4
V: TRBV28
DNA: TGTGCCAGCAGTGCACAGGGTGTTAAACTGTTTTTT
CDR3: CASSAQGVKLFF

size: few
D: TRBD2
J: TRBJ2-7
V: TRBV2
DNA: TGTGCCAGCAGTGGGCTAGCGGGGGCCGGGTACGAGCAGTACTTC
CDR3: CASSGLAGAGYEQYF

size: -
D: -
J: TRBJ1-6
V: TRBV6-5
DNA: TGTGCCAGCAAACCGGGGGGTCGTTCGAATTCACCCCTCCACTTT
CDR3: CASKPGGRSNSPLHF

size: -
D: -
J: TRBJ1-3
V: TRBV7-2
DNA: TGTGCCAGCAGCCTCCCTGGGGGCAGCTCTGGAAACACCATATATTTT
CDR3: CASSLPGGSSGNTIYF

size: -
D: -
J: TRBJ1-1
V: TRBV27
DNA: TGTGCCAGCGGTGGGGGCGCGAAAACTGAAGCTTTCTTT
CDR3: CASGGGAKTEAFF

size: -
D: TRBD1
J: TRBJ1-5
V: TRBV24-1
DNA: TGTGCCACCAGTGACCCCAGGCAGGGGGGTCAGCCCCAGCATTTT
CDR3: CATSDPRQGGQPQHF

size: once
D: TRBD2
J: TRBJ2-7
V: TRBV11-2
DNA: TGTGCCAGCAGCGGCTATGGCGGGAGCATAGACGAGCAGTACTTC
CDR3: CASSGYGGSIDEQYF

size: -
D: -
J: TRBJ2-7
V: TRBV19
DNA: TGTGCCAGTAGTTTCAGCGGGCCATCCTACGAGCAGTACTTC
CDR3: CASSFSGPSYEQYF

size: -
D: TRBD2
J: TRBJ2-1
V: TRBV19
DNA: TGTGCCAGTAGTATTTCGGGGGGAGATTACAATGAGCAGTTCTTC
CDR3: CASSISGGDYNEQFF

size: few
D: TRBD2
J: TRBJ2-3
V: TRBV3-1/TRBV3-2
DNA: TGTGCCAGCAGCCAAGAATTCCGAGCGGGGCCAGGAGATACGCAGTATTTT
CDR3: CASSQEFRAGPGDTQYF

size: -
D: -
J: TRBJ2-4
V: TRBV4-2
DNA: TGTGCCAGCAGCCAAGAGCCCCAGTCCATTCAGTACTTC
CDR3: CASSQEPQSIQYF

size: few
D: TRBD1
J: TRBJ2-5
V: TRBV19
DNA: TGTGCCAGTAGTCACAGGGGAGAGACCCAGTACTTC
CDR3: CASSHRGETQYF

size: -
D: TRBD2
J: TRBJ2-3
V: TRBV6-6
DNA: TGTGCCAGCAGAACGGCTAGCGGGTCAGATACGCAGTATTTT
CDR3: CASRTASGSDTQYF

size: -
D: -
J: TRBJ1-1
V: TRBV6-1
DNA: TGTGCCAGCAGTGAAAGATCTCATAGTGCTGAAGCTTTCTTT
CDR3: CASSERSHSAEAFF

size: -
D: -
J: TRBJ1-6
V: TRBV27
DNA: TGTGCCAGCAGTTTAGGGTCCGGGACTGCGGCACCCCTCCACTTT
CDR3: CASSLGSGTAAPLHF

size: -
D: -
J: TRBJ2-3
V: TRBV13
DNA: TGTGCCAGCAGCTTAGAGTACGGGAGCACAGATACGCAGTATTTT
CDR3: CASSLEYGSTDTQYF

size: -
D: TRBD1
J: TRBJ2-1
V: TRBV23-1
DNA: TGCGCCAGCAGTCAATCTAGGGGGCAGAATGAGCAGTTCTTC
CDR3: CASSQSRGQNEQFF

size: -
D: TRBD1
J: TRBJ2-3
V: TRBV6-9
DNA: TGTGCCAGCAGTCTTCCCGGGACAGGGGGCCGGGATACGCAGTATTTT
CDR3: CASSLPGTGGRDTQYF

size: -
D: TRBD2
J: TRBJ2-7
V: TRBV7-2
DNA: TGTGCCAGCAGCTTCGGAAGCGGGGGGGCGTTATACGAGCAGTACTTC
CDR3: CASSFGSGGALYEQYF

size: -
D: -
J: TRBJ2-5
V: TRBV4-1
DNA: TGCGCCAGCAGCCAAGGGGGGACATTTCAAGAGACCCAGTACTTC
CDR3: CASSQGGTFQETQYF

size: -
D: TRBD1
J: TRBJ1-2
V: TRBV7-9
DNA: TGTGCCAGCAGTCCCGGACAGGGGGCGCCGAGTGGCTACACCTTC
CDR3: CASSPGQGAPSGYTF

size: -
D: -
J: TRBJ1-3
V: TRBV5-6
DNA: TGTGCCAGCAGCTTGGTGGGGGGTATCTCTGGAAACACCATATATTTT
CDR3: CASSLVGGISGNTIYF

size: -
D: -
J: TRBJ1-4
V: TRBV12-5
DNA: TGTGCTAGTGGTCCCGGGTATTTCGGGGAAAAACTGTTTTTT
CDR3: CASGPGYFGEKLFF

size: -
D: -
J: TRBJ1-5
V: TRBV2
DNA: TGTGCCAGCACAGTTGGCAATCAGCCCCAGCATTTT
CDR3: CASTVGNQPQHF

size: -
D: TRBD1
J: TRBJ1-2
V: TRBV19
DNA: TGTGCCAGTAGTATTGGGACAGGGAGCTATGGCTACACCTTC
CDR3: CASSIGTGSYGYTF

size: once
D: -
J: TRBJ2-1
V: TRBV3-1/TRBV3-2
DNA: TGTGCCAGCAGCCAAGATCCGCGGAGTTTGAACAATGAGCAGTTCTTC
CDR3: CASSQDPRSLNNEQFF

size: -
D: -
J: TRBJ2-1
V: TRBV23-1
DNA: TGCGCCAGCAGTCAAAATGACAGTGGTCCGTTCTTC
CDR3: CASSQNDSGPFF

size: -
D: TRBD1
J: TRBJ1-1
V: TRBV7-9
DNA: TGTGCCAGCGGCGGACAGGGCTTTAAGGAGGAAGCTTTCTTT
CDR3: CASGGQGFKEEAFF

size: -
D: TRBD2
J: TRBJ2-5
V: TRBV7-3
DNA: TGTGCCAGCAGCTTCCACCTCGGGGGGGAGACCCAGTACTTC
CDR3: CASSFHLGGETQYF

size: -
D: TRBD1
J: TRBJ1-6
V: TRBV18
DNA: TGTGCCAGCTCCCCAGGGGGCGCTTCCTATAATTCACCCCTCCACTTT
CDR3: CASSPGGASYNSPLHF

size: -
D: -
J: TRBJ2-1
V: TRBV28
DNA: TGTGCCAGCAGTTTTTATGGGCACAGGGTCAATGAGCAGTTCTTC
CDR3: CASSFYGHRVNEQFF

size: -
D: TRBD1
J: TRBJ2-3
V: TRBV5-1
DNA: TGCGCCAGCAGCTCCGACAGGGGGCTTTCAGATACGCAGTATTTT
CDR3: CASSSDRGLSDTQYF

size: -
D: TRBD1
J: TRBJ1-3
V: TRBV25-1
DNA: TGTGCCAGCAGTGAATTGGCAGGGGGCGGAAACACCATATATTTT
CDR3: CASSELAGGGNTIYF

size: -
D: -
J: TRBJ1-1
V: TRBV2
DNA: TGTGCCAGCAGTGAAGTGTCGGTGAACACTGAAGCTTTCTTT
CDR3: CASSEVSVNTEAFF

size: -
D: -
J: TRBJ2-5
V: TRBV7-9
DNA: TGTGCCAGCAGCCTTACAGGGGTTGGAGGGGAGACCCAGTACTTC
CDR3: CASSLTGVGGETQYF

size: -
D: -
J: TRBJ1-3
V: TRBV18
DNA: TGTGCCAGCTCGTACGGCGTGAGGGGAAACACCATATATTTT
CDR3: CASSYGVRGNTIYF

size: -
D: TRBD1
J: TRBJ1-1
V: TRBV18
DNA: TGTGCCAGCTCAACAGGGGGGGGTACTGAAGCTTTCTTT
CDR3: CASSTGGGTEAFF

size: -
D: TRBD2
J: TRBJ2-5
V: TRBV7-9
DNA: TGTGCCAGCAGCTTACCCAGCGGGAGTTACCAAGAGACCCAGTACTTC
CDR3: CASSLPSGSYQETQYF

size: -
D: -
J: TRBJ1-5
V: TRBV15
DNA: TGTGCCACCAGCAGAGAGGCGGGGGGAAGCAATCAGCCCCAGCATTTT
CDR3: CATSREAGGSNQPQHF

size: -
D: TRBD2
J: TRBJ2-7
V: TRBV28
DNA: TGTGCCAGCAGTCCCGACTTTTCGGGGGGTTCCTACGAGCAGTACTTC
CDR3: CASSPDFSGGSYEQYF

size: -
D: -
J: TRBJ2-7
V: TRBV27
DNA: TGTGCCAGCAGTCCTAGGGAGGTGGGCTACGAGCAGTACTTC
CDR3: CASSPREVGYEQYF